The TCR beta chain under discussion was sequenced for a study of PD-1 blockade in classical Hodgkin lymphoma (dated by TCRdb to the early 2020s). Background for the entire study: Nivolumab dosing was 3 mg/kg intravenously every 2 weeks, continuing until either disease progression or unacceptable toxicity. The study used TCR beta sequencing and CyTOF to define a peripheral blood immune signature of response to PD-1 blockade in classical Hodgkin lymphoma.

The V and J ends are trimmed by 0 bases and 2 bases, leaving 7 bases between them. CDR1 and CDR2 (MNHNS, SASEGT) derive from the germline V gene. Reading from cysteine to phenylalanine, the CDR3 counts 14 amino acids. The kept DNA is CDR3 alone, 42 bases in frame from the first base. The Qiagen DNeasy kit was used to extract genomic DNA both from unsorted PBMCs and from the negatively selected CD4+ and CD8+ fractions. TCR beta CDR3 regions were subjected to amplification by immunoSEQ multiplex PCR with primers that anneal to V and J segments. A synthetic immune receptor repertoire was used to minimize amplification bias, and any remaining bias was removed computationally after sequencing. As for the original processing: Repertoire diversity was quantified as the Shannon entropy index using custom Python scripts. Unsorted, CD4+ and CD8+ repertoires were examined separately, except in combined analyses, for which CD4+ and CD8+ sequences were merged in silico. Clonal expansion was defined as a frequency increase of at least 2-fold after treatment compared with C1D1, and clones undetected at baseline were assigned a pseudocount of 0.5. Clones with 0 or 1 copy at C1D1 were defined as singleton clones, while clones with 2 or more copies were defined as non-singleton clones. Clones expanded in unsorted samples were assigned a CD4+, CD8+ or unknown annotation through matching of protein sequences in sorted samples from the same patient. Wilcoxon tests were applied to paired samples to test diversity changes from C1D1 to C4D1. What TCRdb holds here is the immuneACCESS table cut down to in-frame rearrangements. Part of the clones is not present; checked against another copy, under half of the missing clones reflect an unresolved V gene, and the others are unexplained. V, J and clone size derive from that table, while D and trimming were established from the DNA sequence. In this sample the table shows 9,500 to 10,000 clones, more than 85% of which occur a single time. 11% to 15% of the sample comes from the top ten.

As concerns this clone: What antigen it recognizes has not been identified. Base qualities are not at hand, and no much larger clone is one base apart.

The sample's time point label, in plain terms: cycle 1 day 1 (C1D1), immediately before nivolumab initiation. Every trial patient had relapsed after autologous stem cell transplantation, and cohorts A, B and C differed in prior brentuximab vedotin exposure. The trial cohort included some 53 patients with relapsed/refractory classical Hodgkin lymphoma, and each patient had a best overall response of complete response, partial response or progressive disease. In the multi-cohort phase II CheckMate 205 trial, trial patients received single-agent nivolumab. An independent review committee assessed best overall response by applying the 2007 International Working Group response criteria. Trial PBMCs were collected immediately before nivolumab initiation (C1D1) and during therapy at cycle 2 day 1 and cycle 4 day 1. After peripheral blood was drawn into 8 mL Vacutainer Cell Preparation Tubes, PBMCs were isolated by centrifugation and then cryopreserved.

General study outcomes and caveats: Patients starting nivolumab less than 1 year after ASCT had lower diversity and were excluded from later analyses to avoid confounding by immune reconstitution. CD4+ but not CD8+ TCR diversity rose significantly by C4D1 (p=0.0027 vs p=0.16), most apparent in complete responders (p=0.02). The study was restricted to a single clinical trial cohort, and the causes of repertoire differences, possibly disease activity or prior therapy, were left undefined. Trial patients with a complete response had baseline diversity similar to that of newly diagnosed patients, while partial responders and progressors had significantly lower diversity. Baseline TCR diversity was reported to be lower in newly diagnosed patients than in healthy donors and to be lower still in relapsed/refractory patients.

The chain joins TRBV6-1 to TRBJ1-1, with the D gene not clear enough to name. This receptor was identified in a human donor with classical Hodgkin lymphoma. The starting material was peripheral blood mononuclear cells (PBMCs), obtained at baseline. The nucleotides are TGTGCCAGCAGTGAAGCGCACGGAAACACTGAAGCTTTCTTT. The translation is CASSEAHGNTEAFF.